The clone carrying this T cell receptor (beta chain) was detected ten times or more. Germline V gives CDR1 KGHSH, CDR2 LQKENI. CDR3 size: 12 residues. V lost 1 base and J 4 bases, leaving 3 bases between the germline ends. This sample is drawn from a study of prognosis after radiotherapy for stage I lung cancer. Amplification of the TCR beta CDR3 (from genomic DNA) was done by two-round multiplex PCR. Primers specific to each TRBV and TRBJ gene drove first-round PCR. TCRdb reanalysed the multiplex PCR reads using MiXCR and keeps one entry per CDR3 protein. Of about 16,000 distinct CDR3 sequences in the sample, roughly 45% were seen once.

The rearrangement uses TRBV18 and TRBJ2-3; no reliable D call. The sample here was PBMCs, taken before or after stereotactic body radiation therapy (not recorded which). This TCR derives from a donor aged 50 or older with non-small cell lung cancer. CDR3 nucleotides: TGTGCCAGCTCACCACGCCCAGATACGCAGTATTTT. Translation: CASSPRPDTQYF.